This is a list of T cell receptor beta chains from one sample in a study of blood T cell repertoires in COVID-19. Sequencing used immunoSEQ multiplex PCR; TCRdb keeps in-frame clones, though not all of them. The sample lists fewer than 100,000 clones, around 86% occurring once. The sequenced material came from peripheral blood. Receptors were obtained from a man over 45 with acute or convalescent COVID-19. CDR3s include the opening cysteine and the closing phenylalanine or tryptophan. The D gene is left open where the match is weak. The size field is filled for only some rows; it gives once, few, many or a size class.

TRBD1	TRBV28	few	TRBJ2-7	CASSSPRTGVIRLYEQYF	TGTGCCAGCAGTTCCCCACGGACAGGGGTCATTCGTCTCTACGAGCAGTACTTC
TRBD1	TRBV19	.	TRBJ1-1	CASSSHVKGANEAFF	TGTGCCAGTAGTTCCCACGTTAAGGGGGCGAATGAAGCTTTCTTT
.	TRBV24-1	.	TRBJ2-1	CATSETYNEQFF	TGTGCCACCAGTGAGACTTACAATGAGCAGTTCTTC
TRBD1	TRBV7-6	.	TRBJ2-3	CASSLAGQGVGDTQYF	TGTGCCAGCAGCTTAGCGGGACAGGGTGTAGGAGATACGCAGTATTTT
.	TRBV5-5	.	TRBJ1-6	CASSKRPYTDSPLHF	TGTGCCAGCAGTAAGCGGCCCTATACGGATTCACCCCTCCACTTT
TRBD2	TRBV11-3	.	TRBJ2-2	CASSFQTSGILDTGELFF	TGTGCCAGCAGCTTTCAGACTAGCGGGATTCTGGACACCGGGGAGCTGTTTTTT
.	TRBV2	.	TRBJ1-2	CASRGWDARGDTF	TGTGCCAGCAGGGGGTGGGACGCCCGGGGGGACACCTTC
.	TRBV6-5	.	TRBJ1-2	CASSYLQNYGYTF	TGTGCCAGCAGTTACTTACAGAACTATGGCTACACCTTC
.	TRBV5-1	.	TRBJ2-3	CASSPGGSTDTQYF	TGCGCCAGCAGCCCAGGTGGGAGCACAGATACGCAGTATTTT
TRBD2	TRBV5-6	once	TRBJ2-7	CASSLEGREYYEQYF	TGTGCCAGCAGCTTGGAGGGGCGGGAGTACTACGAGCAGTACTTC
.	TRBV19	.	TRBJ2-7	CASSIRHSNHYEQYF	TGTGCCAGTAGTATTCGACATTCCAACCACTACGAGCAGTACTTC
TRBD2	TRBV6-1	.	TRBJ2-2	CASSELPLSGRWELFF	TGTGCCAGCAGTGAATTGCCACTAAGCGGGAGATGGGAGCTGTTTTTT
.	TRBV28	.	TRBJ2-1	CASSLVGGGISYNEQFF	TGTGCCAGCAGTTTAGTCGGCGGGGGCATTTCCTACAATGAGCAGTTCTTC
TRBD2	TRBV5-1	.	TRBJ2-7	CASSLAGGGQGYEQYF	TGCGCCAGCAGCTTGGCGGGGGGGGGACAAGGCTACGAGCAGTACTTC
.	TRBV6-6	.	TRBJ1-1	CASRLQVGPEAFF	TGTGCCAGCAGGCTACAGGTCGGTCCTGAAGCTTTCTTT
.	TRBV20-1	once	TRBJ2-1	CSARNQYEQFF	TGCAGTGCTAGAAATCAATATGAGCAGTTCTTC
.	TRBV5-4	.	TRBJ2-7	CASSLGTYEQYF	TGTGCCAGCAGCTTGGGTACCTACGAGCAGTACTTC
.	TRBV11-3	.	TRBJ2-7	CASSLGSQYEQYF	TGTGCCAGCAGCTTAGGTTCCCAGTACGAGCAGTACTTC
TRBD1	TRBV15	.	TRBJ1-5	CATSRVYEGAGQPQHF	TGTGCCACCAGCCGAGTATACGAGGGGGCCGGCCAGCCCCAGCATTTT
.	TRBV7-8	once	TRBJ2-2	CASIGAEYRTGELFF	TGTGCCAGCATCGGTGCGGAGTATCGGACCGGGGAGCTGTTTTTT
TRBD1	TRBV6-6	.	TRBJ2-7	CASSWDGTGLSYEQYF	TGTGCCAGCAGTTGGGACGGGACAGGGCTTTCCTACGAGCAGTACTTC
.	TRBV10-3	.	TRBJ1-1	CAISESGPPEAFF	TGTGCCATCAGTGAGTCGGGGCCCCCTGAAGCTTTCTTT
.	TRBV15	once	TRBJ2-1	CATSREVAAYNEQFF	TGTGCCACCAGCAGAGAAGTAGCAGCCTACAATGAGCAGTTCTTC
TRBD2	TRBV10-3	.	TRBJ2-1	CAIGVAGGPGNEQFF	TGTGCCATCGGAGTAGCGGGAGGGCCAGGCAATGAGCAGTTCTTC
TRBD2	TRBV5-8	.	TRBJ2-1	CASSHYMTSGRINEQFF	TGTGCCAGCAGCCACTACATGACTAGCGGGAGAATAAATGAGCAGTTCTTC
.	TRBV6-5	few	TRBJ1-5	CASSSVGSGNQPQHF	TGTGCCAGCAGTTCGGTGGGCTCAGGCAATCAGCCCCAGCATTTT
.	TRBV9	.	TRBJ2-3	CASSVRTGTVTDTQYF	TGTGCCAGCAGCGTCCGCACCGGGACTGTCACAGATACGCAGTATTTT
.	TRBV5-4	.	TRBJ1-6	CASSLSRSYNSPLHF	TGTGCCAGCAGCTTGTCCCGGTCCTATAATTCACCCCTCCACTTT
.	TRBV27	.	TRBJ2-1	CASSARRLSSYNEQFF	TGTGCCAGCAGTGCCCGGAGACTATCGTCCTACAATGAGCAGTTCTTC
.	TRBV6-2/TRBV6-3	.	TRBJ2-1	CASSPDLDYNEQFF	TGTGCCAGCAGTCCCGACTTGGACTACAATGAGCAGTTCTTC
.	TRBV12-3/TRBV12-4	.	TRBJ1-3	CASSNGFGNTIYF	TGTGCCAGCAGTAACGGTTTCGGAAACACCATATATTTT
.	TRBV7-8	.	TRBJ1-1	CASSSADGLAAFF	TGTGCCAGCAGCTCCGCGGACGGCCTAGCAGCTTTCTTT
TRBD2	TRBV29-1	.	TRBJ2-3	CSVGLAGRGPDTQYF	TGCAGCGTTGGACTAGCGGGCAGGGGCCCAGATACGCAGTATTTT
TRBD1	TRBV18	.	TRBJ1-6	CASSPGQGVSPLHF	TGTGCCAGCTCACCGGGACAGGGTGTTTCACCCCTCCACTTT
.	TRBV2	.	TRBJ2-4	CASSEGIVGVNF	TGTGCCAGCAGTGAAGGGATAGTCGGAGTGAACTTC
.	TRBV5-4	.	TRBJ2-1	CASSLVGSSGEQFF	TGTGCCAGCAGCTTGGTCGGCTCGTCGGGTGAGCAGTTCTTC
TRBD2	TRBV2	few	TRBJ2-2	CASSGGTSLTGELFF	TGTGCCAGCAGTGGGGGGACTAGTCTCACCGGGGAGCTGTTTTTT
TRBD2	TRBV5-6	.	TRBJ2-3	CASSSLAGEPLRTDTQYF	TGTGCCAGCAGCTCACTAGCGGGAGAGCCCTTACGCACAGATACGCAGTATTTT
TRBD1	TRBV4-1	.	TRBJ1-4	CASSQVGGGAGSEKLFF	TGCGCCAGCAGCCAAGTTGGAGGGGGCGCGGGTAGCGAAAAACTGTTTTTT
TRBD1	TRBV3-1/TRBV3-2	.	TRBJ1-3	CASSPTGVRDTIYF	TGTGCCAGCAGCCCCACAGGGGTCAGGGACACCATATATTTT
.	TRBV3-1/TRBV3-2	.	TRBJ2-2	CASSPLPPEVTGELFF	TGTGCCAGCAGCCCCTTGCCGCCCGAGGTCACCGGGGAGCTGTTTTTT
.	TRBV5-8	.	TRBJ2-5	CASSLAEVAEGIETQYF	TGTGCCAGCAGCTTGGCCGAAGTAGCGGAGGGCATTGAGACCCAGTACTTC
.	TRBV9	.	TRBJ2-2	CASSDSQFRVINTGELFF	TGTGCCAGCAGCGATAGCCAGTTCCGGGTGATTAACACCGGGGAGCTGTTTTTT
TRBD2	TRBV7-7	.	TRBJ2-3	CASSDLGAGATDTQYF	TGTGCCAGCAGCGACCTGGGTGCGGGAGCCACAGATACGCAGTATTTT
TRBD1	TRBV2	.	TRBJ1-1	CASTGQGATYTEAFF	TGTGCCAGCACCGGACAGGGGGCAACTTACACTGAAGCTTTCTTT